This TCR beta chain came from a study of glioma-infiltrating T cells after dendritic cell vaccination. In the study overall: Samples are from glioblastoma patients in Phase I and II dendritic cell vaccine trials.

Assay: immunoSEQ multiplex PCR; the TCRdb copy retains only in-frame clones and omits some. The table has roughly 100,000 clones, around 81% seen once. CDR3 length equals 17 residues. CDR1 and CDR2 from the germline V gene are LGHNA and YNFKEQ. Note on this clone: The junction departs from the called germline gene at one end, perhaps through a read error.

This TCR derives from a human donor with glioblastoma. Sequenced here: blood, sampled before dendritic cell vaccination. The chain is built from TRBV4-2 and TRBJ2-2; 9 nucleotides align to TRBD2. This CDR3 reads CASSQDPQRGETGELLF. In nucleotides, the CDR3 is TGTGCCAGCAGCCAAGATCCCCAGCGGGGGGAAACCGGGGAGCTGCTTTTT.